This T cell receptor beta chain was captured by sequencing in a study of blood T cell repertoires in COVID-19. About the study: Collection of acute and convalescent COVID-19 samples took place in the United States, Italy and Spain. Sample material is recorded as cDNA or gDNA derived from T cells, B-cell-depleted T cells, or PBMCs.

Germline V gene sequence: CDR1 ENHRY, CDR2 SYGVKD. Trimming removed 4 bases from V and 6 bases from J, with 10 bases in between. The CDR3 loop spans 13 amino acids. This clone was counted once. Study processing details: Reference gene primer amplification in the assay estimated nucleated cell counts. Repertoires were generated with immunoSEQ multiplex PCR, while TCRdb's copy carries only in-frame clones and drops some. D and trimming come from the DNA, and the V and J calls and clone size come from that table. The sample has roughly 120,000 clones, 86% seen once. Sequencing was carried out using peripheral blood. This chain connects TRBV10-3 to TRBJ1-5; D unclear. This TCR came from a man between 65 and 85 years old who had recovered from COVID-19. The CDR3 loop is CAISASGSQPQHF. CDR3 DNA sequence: TGTGCCATCAGTGCATCGGGGAGTCAGCCCCAGCATTTT.